The clone carrying this T cell receptor (gamma chain) was found a few times. The receptor sequences were amplified from genomic DNA of peripheral blood mononuclear cells. TCRdb re-called clones from the multiplex PCR reads using CATT. The sample contains under 2,500 gamma-chain clones, roughly 19% of which appear only once. This CDR3 is built from 12 residues. Looked up from germline, CDR1 is EGSTGY and CDR2 is YDSYTSSV. Germline trimming cut 4 bases from V and 6 bases from J; bases unmatched to any gene: 6. The data stem from a study of gamma delta lymphoproliferative disorders and STAT genes. Study background: The EuroClonality-NGS protocol was used to prepare delta libraries.

V gene TRGV4 combines with J gene TRGJ1 or TRGJ2. TCRdb lists no J gene, so it was determined here by aligning the DNA to germline. Sequencing was performed on blood. The clonotype originates from a human donor with gamma-delta T-cell large granular lymphocyte leukemia. The CDR3 sequence is CATWDASYKKLF. The DNA of the CDR3 is TGTGCCACCTGGGACGCGAGTTATAAGAAACTCTTT.